The 25 T cell receptor beta chains below come from one sample, sequenced in a study of T cells in localized non-small cell lung cancer. TCRdb's table, derived via immunoSEQ multiplex PCR, lists solely in-frame clones and lacks some. The profile shows over a thousand clones, about a third of them singletons. The sequenced sample was lung tumor tissue, obtained before any cancer treatment. These receptors were obtained from a female donor at least 60 years old with stage II lung adenocarcinoma.

This clone has only a few counts. This chain links TRBV11-3 with TRBJ2-5; 10 bases fit TRBD1. Looked up from germline, CDR1 is SGHNT and CDR2 is YENEEA. V shed 5 bases and J 1 base; nucleotides not matched to a gene: 10. The CDR3 is 17 amino acids. CDR3 sequence: CASSPLTGGAFQETQYF. In DNA form, the CDR3 reads TGTGCCAGCAGCCCCCTGACAGGGGGCGCCTTCCAAGAGACCCAGTACTTC.

This clone was seen more than once but under ten times. The rearrangement uses TRBV6-8 and TRBJ2-1, with 8 bases identical to TRBD2. This CDR3 has 17 amino acids. Germline CDR1 and CDR2: MNHGY and SAAAGT. The trim removed 5 bases at V and 3 bases at J, leaving 12 bases unmatched. The CDR3 loop is CASSLTLSSGFYNEQFF. CDR3 nucleotides: TGTGCCAGCAGTCTCACTCTTTCTAGCGGGTTCTACAATGAGCAGTTCTTC.

In DNA, the CDR3 is TGTGCCAGCAGTCTCGGACAGGGGAGGAATGAGCAGTTCTTC. Translation gives CASSLGQGRNEQFF. This sequence joins TRBV6-7 and TRBJ2-1; 9 nucleotides agree with TRBD1. TRBV6-7 is identified as an open reading frame with a role that is uncertain. J gave up 7 bases and V 5 bases, and 6 bases lay outside the gene matches. The CDR3 is 14 amino acids.

This clone was counted a few times. V gene TRBV18 combines with J gene TRBJ1-2; TRBD1 is a possible D gene (6 bases). Trimming pared 2 bases from V and 0 bases from J, leaving 10 bases between. Per germline, CDR1 KGHSH and CDR2 LQKENI. The CDR3 spans 15 residues. The DNA for the CDR3 is TGTGCCAGCTCACCAACAGGGTTATCTAACTATGGCTACACCTTC. Amino acid sequence: CASSPTGLSNYGYTF.

The J gene is TRBJ1-1, the V gene TRBV29-1, with D maybe TRBD1 (5 bases). Trimming removed 4 bases from V and 1 base from J, with 10 bases in between. CDR1 SQVTM and CDR2 ANQGSEA come from the germline V gene. This CDR3 spans 13 amino acids. The CDR3 DNA reads as TGCAGCGTTGTAAGACAGCAGAACACTGAAGCTTTCTTT. Translation gives CSVVRQQNTEAFF. The entire variable domain, with the rest obtained from reference TRBV29-1 and TRBJ1-1, is as follows: SAVISQKPSRDICQRGTSLTIQCQVDSQVTMMFWYRQQPGQSLTLIATANQGSEATYESGFVIDKFPISRPNLTFSTLTVSNMSPEDSSIYLCSVVRQQNTEAFFGQGTRLTVV.

This clone has just one count. The chain joins TRBV29-1 to TRBJ1-4, with 9 bases lining up with TRBD1. The CDR3 spans 13 residues. Germline V gene lookup returns CDR1 SQVTM and CDR2 ANQGSEA. Germline trimming cut 7 bases from V and 10 bases from J; bases unmatched to any gene: 10. This CDR3 reads CSASRDRDGKLFF. DNA of the CDR3: TGCAGCGCTTCCCGGGACAGGGACGGAAAACTGTTTTTT.

This clone showed up just a few times. This CDR3 is CASSVGGSMNTEAFF. For the CDR3, the DNA is TGTGCCAGCAGCGTTGGGGGTTCCATGAACACTGAAGCTTTCTTT. The chain recombines TRBV9 with TRBJ1-1, with D possibly matching TRBD1 (5 bases). Germline CDR1 SGDLS, CDR2 YYNGEE. The CDR3 length is 15 residues. The V end lost 2 bases, the J end lost 0 bases, and 11 bases lay between the germline ends.

The rearrangement uses TRBV6-8 and TRBJ1-2, with 9 positions matching TRBD1. CDR3 size: 13 residues. CDR1 is MNHGY, CDR2 SAAAGT, per germline. Trimming took 11 bases from V and 8 from J; bases not matched to a gene: 12. This chain's CDR3 is CASNPGQGSGYTF. Here the CDR3 DNA reads TGTGCCTCAAATCCGGGACAGGGAAGCGGCTACACCTTC.

The rearrangement uses TRBV1 and TRBJ2-6; whether TRBD1, the table's D call, matches the DNA was not checked. TRBV1 is a known pseudogene. The CDR3 runs 15 residues. CDR3 coding DNA: TGCGCCAGCAGCCAAGATTCGGGTGGGGCCAACGTCCTAACTTTC. Translating it yields CASSQDSGGANVLTF.

This clone came up a few times. The V call is TRBV9, the J call TRBJ1-1, with 8 bases lining up with TRBD1. CDR3 length: 15 amino acids. Looked up from germline, CDR1 is SGDLS and CDR2 is YYNGEE. The V gene end was trimmed by 4 bases and the J gene end by 1 base; junction bases not matched to a gene: 6. The CDR3 DNA reads TGTGCCAGCAGCTTCTGGGACAGGTCGAACACTGAAGCTTTCTTT. Encoded protein: CASSFWDRSNTEAFF.

This clone was found a few times. The rearrangement joins TRBV6-8 to TRBJ2-5; D remains ambiguous. The V end was cut by 2 bases, the J end by 4 bases, with 11 bases between. Germline lookup yields CDR1 MNHGY and CDR2 SAAAGT. CDR3 length: 14 residues. CDR3 protein: CASSYELFAETQYF. Written as DNA, the CDR3 is TGTGCCAGCAGTTACGAGTTATTTGCAGAGACCCAGTACTTC.

This clone is medium-sized within its sample. The chain carries TRBV5-8 and TRBJ1-1, with unresolved D. The length of the CDR3 is 13 residues. Germline CDR1 reads SGHTS; CDR2 reads YDEGEE. V dropped 4 bases and J dropped 4 bases, with 11 bases sitting between them. As DNA, the CDR3 is TGTGCCAGCAGCGAGACCGCTCCCACTGAAGCTTTCTTT. Encoded protein: CASSETAPTEAFF.

In this sample, this clone turned up once. The V call is TRBV29-1, the J call TRBJ1-5; a possible D gene is TRBD1 (5 bases). CDR3 length equals 12 residues. V dropped 4 bases and J dropped 9 bases, with 13 bases sitting between them. Looked up from germline, CDR1 is SQVTM and CDR2 is ANQGSEA. The CDR3 region has the DNA TGCAGCGTTGGTGGGGGTACCGGGCCCCAGCATTTT. Encoded protein: CSVGGGTGPQHF.

This clone is labeled as medium-sized. J is TRBJ2-4 and V is TRBV11-3, with D unresolved. Per the germline V gene, CDR1 is SGHNT and CDR2 is YENEEA. Trimming pared 4 bases from V and 3 bases from J, leaving 16 bases between. CDR3 length equals 16 residues. The CDR3 reads CASSSAMALGKNIQYF. The CDR3 region has the DNA TGTGCCAGCAGCTCCGCAATGGCCCTCGGCAAAAACATTCAGTACTTC. The full variable domain, completed using reference TRBV11-3 and TRBJ2-4, is EAGVVQSPRYKIIEKKQPVAFWCNPISGHNTLYWYLQNLGQGPELLIRYENEEAVDDSQLPKDRFSAERLKGVDSTLKIQPAELGDSAVYLCASSSAMALGKNIQYFGAGTRLSVL.

The rearrangement joins TRBV15 to TRBJ2-1; possible D gene TRBD2, 6 bases. Trimming shortened V by 6 bases and J by 6 bases, and 18 bases separated the two germline ends. Per germline, CDR1 LNHNV and CDR2 YYDKDF (reference sequence). The CDR3 totals 15 residues. The CDR3 DNA sequence: TGTGCCACCAGTCCGACGCGCGGGACCACCAATGAGCAGTTCTTC. It is translated as CATSPTRGTTNEQFF.

This clone is large by share. J is TRBJ2-1 and V is TRBV29-1; 7 bases align to TRBD2. Germline CDR1 is SQVTM and CDR2 is ANQGSEA. After removal of 5 bases from V and 5 bases from J, the junction contained 6 bases not matched to a gene. The CDR3 totals 13 residues. The CDR3 here is CSVLAVSNNEQFF. CDR3 nucleotides: TGCAGCGTTCTAGCGGTCTCAAACAATGAGCAGTTCTTC.

The rearrangement joins TRBV18 to TRBJ1-1; 10 bases match TRBD1. The ends lost 6 bases at V and 5 bases at J; junction bases unmatched: 3. The CDR3 runs to 13 residues. Per germline, CDR1 KGHSH and CDR2 LQKENI. CDR3 loop: CASSPGQGTEAFF. CDR3 bases: TGTGCCAGCTCCCCGGGACAGGGGACTGAAGCTTTCTTT.

This chain connects TRBV30 to TRBJ2-2; D ambiguous. The CDR3 length is 15 residues. The V gene lost 5 bases and the J gene lost 1 base, with 14 bases spanning the gap. Germline CDR1 and CDR2: GTSNPN and SVGIG (reference sequence). Here the CDR3 DNA reads TGTGCCTGGTACGAATTGTCCAGGAACACCGGGGAGCTGTTTTTT. Translating it yields CAWYELSRNTGELFF.

The sample holds a few counts of this clone. The V and J genes are TRBV5-1 and TRBJ2-1; tentative D call: TRBD1 (5 bases). Trimming removed 1 base from V and 6 bases from J, with 11 bases in between. CDR1 is SGHRS, CDR2 YFSETQ, per germline. The CDR3 consists of 14 residues. The CDR3 region is CASSLPGSSNEQFF. The DNA for the CDR3 is TGCGCCAGCAGCTTGCCAGGGTCCAGCAATGAGCAGTTCTTC.

The J gene is TRBJ2-1, the V gene TRBV28, with 10 bases identical to TRBD1. The CDR3 contains 15 residues. CDR1 MDHEN and CDR2 SYDVKM come from the germline V gene. V lost 6 bases, J lost 2 bases, and 4 bases stayed unmatched. The CDR3 bases are TGTGCCAGCAGACCCGGGACAGGGGCCTACAATGAGCAGTTCTTC. Protein product: CASRPGTGAYNEQFF.

This sequence joins TRBV5-1 and TRBJ2-5; D is perhaps TRBD1 (6 bases). CDR1 and CDR2 (germline): SGHRS, YFSETQ. This CDR3 spans 17 amino acids. The ends were cut back, 0 bases at V and 4 bases at J, with 19 bases in the middle. The CDR3 DNA follows: TGCGCCAGCAGCTTGGAAAAGGCCAGGGGAGTCCGAGAGACCCAGTACTTC. It specifies CASSLEKARGVRETQYF.

This clone is termed medium-sized. This chain connects TRBV11-3 to TRBJ1-4; 10 positions agree with TRBD1. V shed 8 bases and J 7 bases; nucleotides not matched to a gene: 19. Germline CDR1 SGHNT, CDR2 YENEEA. The CDR3 is 18 residues long. The CDR3 protein is CASAREGSTGGRFEKLFF. CDR3 bases: TGTGCCAGCGCTCGCGAGGGTTCGACAGGGGGCAGATTTGAAAAACTGTTTTTT.

This clone has only a few counts. The CDR3 nucleotides are TGTGCCACCAGCGCCGATGGAGCGACGGCCTACAATGAGCAGTTCTTC. As protein: CATSADGATAYNEQFF. The V gene is TRBV15, the J gene TRBJ2-1; D ambiguous. The CDR3 contains 16 residues. Germline-derived CDR1 and CDR2 are LNHNV and YYDKDF (reference sequence). V was trimmed by 5 bases and J by 2 bases, leaving 16 bases between them.

This chain links TRBV28 with TRBJ2-6; TRBD1 aligns across 9 bases. The CDR3 totals 17 residues. Per germline, CDR1 MDHEN and CDR2 SYDVKM. V was clipped by 6 bases and J by 3 bases; unmatched bases: 9. The CDR3 nucleotides are TGTGCCAGCAGCCTAGTACAGGGGGCGGGTGGGGCCAACGTCCTGACTTTC. It codes for CASSLVQGAGGANVLTF.

This clone was detected a few times. This chain connects TRBV25-1 to TRBJ2-2; TRBD1 matches 8 bases. V was clipped by 3 bases and J by 6 bases; unmatched bases: 6. The germline CDR1 and CDR2 sequences are MGHDK and SYGVNS. This CDR3 has 15 amino acids. The CDR3 region is CASSETGALAGELFF. The CDR3 bases are TGTGCCAGCAGTGAGACAGGGGCCCTCGCCGGGGAGCTGTTTTTT.